The 30 T cell receptor beta chains below were found in one sample sequenced in a study of blood T cell repertoires in COVID-19. Using immunoSEQ multiplex PCR, the repertoire was profiled, and TCRdb retains in-frame clones only, with some absent. Counted here are approximately 300,000 clones, more than 75% occurring once; the ten biggest clones make up 10%. The sample comprised PBMCs or T cells enriched from blood (not recorded which). Receptors were obtained from a woman younger than 30 who had recovered from COVID-19.

This rearrangement joins TRBV19 to TRBJ1-2; D call uncertain. The CDR3 is 13 amino acids. Germline values: CDR1 LNHDA, CDR2 SQIVND (reference sequence). V was pared by 7 bases and J by 4 bases, with 13 bases between. CDR3 nucleotide sequence: TGTGCCAGTACCAACCCGAGTAGCTATGGCTACACCTTC. Its translation is CASTNPSSYGYTF.

This chain connects TRBV4-1 to TRBJ1-2; TRBD1 is a possible D gene (5 bases). The CDR3 loop spans 16 amino acids. V was trimmed by 1 base and J by 7 bases, leaving 19 bases between them. Germline CDR1 and CDR2: MGHRA and YSYEKL. CDR3 sequence (DNA): TGCGCCAGCAGCCAAGTCTTCGGGGGACGGGTCGCTGGCTACACCTTC. It yields the protein CASSQVFGGRVAGYTF.

The rearrangement joins TRBV12-3 or TRBV12-4 to TRBJ1-2; 9 nucleotides line up with TRBD1. This CDR3 spans 13 amino acids. Trimming took 7 bases from V and 8 from J; bases not matched to a gene: 8. The DNA for the CDR3 is TGTGCCAGCATCCCGGGACAGGGTCAGGGCTACACCTTC. Protein sequence: CASIPGQGQGYTF.

The rearrangement joins TRBV5-8 to TRBJ1-1; D remains ambiguous. V lost 1 base and J 4 bases, leaving 17 bases between the germline ends. The germline gives CDR1 SGHTS, CDR2 YDEGEE. The CDR3 is made up of 16 amino acids. DNA for the CDR3: TGTGCCAGCAGCTTGTCCCCAGCAGACGCAGGCACTGAAGCTTTCTTT. It yields the protein CASSLSPADAGTEAFF.

This chain uses TRBV5-8 with TRBJ1-3; a possible D gene is TRBD1 (5 bases). V lost 4 bases to trimming and J lost 2 bases, with 7 bases between them. There are 13 residues in the CDR3. Germline CDR1 and CDR2: SGHTS and YDEGEE. CDR3 sequence: CASSAGPGNTIYF. CDR3 in DNA: TGTGCCAGCAGCGCGGGACCTGGAAACACCATATATTTT.

The V and J genes are TRBV13 and TRBJ1-2, with 9 bases fitting TRBD1. Per the germline V gene, CDR1 is PRHDT and CDR2 is FYEKMQ (reference sequence). Trimming removed 5 bases from V and 3 bases from J; junction bases left unmatched: 7. The CDR3 sequence is 15 residues long. In nucleotides, the CDR3 is TGTGCCAGCAGCCAGGGACAGGGCCCTCACTATGGCTACACCTTC. Translation: CASSQGQGPHYGYTF. The complete variable domain, with remaining parts taken from reference TRBV13 and TRBJ1-2, reads AAGVIQSPRHLIKEKRETATLKCYPIPRHDTVYWYQQGPGQDPQFLISFYEKMQSDKGSIPDRFSAQQFSDYHSELNMSSLELGDSALYFCASSQGQGPHYGYTFGSGTRLTVV.

The V and J genes are TRBV9 and TRBJ1-5, with TRBD1 identical over 10 bases. Germline CDR1 is SGDLS and CDR2 is YYNGEE. The CDR3 is 16 residues long. Trimming cost V 4 bases and J 5 bases; bases outside gene matches: 9. The CDR3 nucleotides are TGTGCCAGCAGCACTGGAGACAGGGGGCTCGATCAGCCCCAGCATTTT. It codes for CASSTGDRGLDQPQHF.

The sample holds a few counts of this clone. V and J are TRBV11-2 and TRBJ2-7, with D uncertain. Deletions cut 1 base from V and 2 bases from J, with 12 bases between. The CDR3 spans 15 residues. The germline CDR1 and CDR2 sequences are SGHAT and FQNNGV. CDR3 coding DNA: TGTGCCAGCAGCTTAGTACCGACTTTTGCCTACGAGCAGTACTTC. This gives the protein CASSLVPTFAYEQYF.

This clone was observed a single time. The chain employs TRBV13 and TRBJ1-3, with D perhaps matching TRBD1 (6 bases). From germline, CDR1 is PRHDT and CDR2 FYEKMQ (reference sequence). CDR3 length equals 16 residues. V was clipped by 4 bases and J by 4 bases, with 17 bases between them. This chain's CDR3 is CASSSGHGIIGNTIYF. The CDR3, as DNA: TGTGCCAGCAGCTCGGGACATGGAATTATAGGAAACACCATATATTTT.

This sequence joins TRBV10-1 and TRBJ1-2, with 7 bases identical to TRBD1. This CDR3 comprises 17 residues. CDR1 and CDR2 from the germline V gene are WNHNN and SYGVQD (reference sequence). With V trimmed by 4 bases and J by 8 bases, 19 bases remained unmatched. The CDR3 reads CASSVGMEGASPQGYTF. The CDR3 DNA sequence: TGCGCCAGCAGTGTGGGGATGGAGGGGGCTTCCCCTCAGGGCTACACCTTC.

The genes are TRBV9 and TRBJ2-1; 9 nucleotides line up with TRBD1. Unmatched junction bases numbered 13, after V lost 3 bases and J lost 9 bases. The CDR3 is 16 amino acids. Germline V lookup: CDR1 SGDLS, CDR2 YYNGEE. The CDR3 DNA sequence: TGTGCCAGCAGCGGCCGCCACAGGGGGCTAATCTTTGAGCAGTTCTTC. It is translated as CASSGRHRGLIFEQFF.

The chain couples TRBV18 to TRBJ2-4, with D possibly matching TRBD2 (7 bases). Germline V gives CDR1 KGHSH, CDR2 LQKENI. V gave up 0 bases and J gave up 0 bases, with 9 bases separating them. The CDR3 length is 16 residues. The CDR3: CASSPPGGGAKNIQYF. The CDR3 coding sequence is TGTGCCAGCTCACCACCGGGAGGGGGAGCCAAAAACATTCAGTACTTC.

The V and J genes are TRBV5-1 and TRBJ1-2; D unresolved. The CDR3 spans 13 residues. Germline assignment: CDR1 SGHRS and CDR2 YFSETQ. Trimming shortened V by 2 bases and J by 2 bases, and 7 bases separated the two germline ends. The CDR3, as DNA: TGCGCCAGCAGCTTTCGGTCCAACTATGGCTACACCTTC. Its translation: CASSFRSNYGYTF.

The V and J genes are TRBV19 and TRBJ2-1; 9 bases agree with TRBD2. With V trimmed by 1 base and J by 2 bases, 9 bases remained unmatched. This CDR3 region has 18 residues. In germline, CDR1 is LNHDA, CDR2 SQIVND (reference sequence). The CDR3 sequence: CASSIATSSGMAYNEQFF. The CDR3 DNA reads as TGTGCCAGTAGTATAGCTACTTCTAGCGGGATGGCCTACAATGAGCAGTTCTTC.

The chain carries TRBV28 and TRBJ1-4; tentatively, D is TRBD1 (6 bases). The CDR3 totals 14 residues. Trimming took 7 bases from V and 4 from J, leaving 13 bases between them. Germline V gives CDR1 MDHEN, CDR2 SYDVKM. CDR3 DNA sequence: TGTGCCAGCACCCTGAGGGGGTATAATGAAAAACTGTTTTTT. Its protein is CASTLRGYNEKLFF.

This rearrangement joins TRBV4-2 to TRBJ2-1, with D tentatively TRBD1 (5 bases). The V and J ends lost 0 bases and 2 bases respectively, with 5 bases between them. CDR3 length: 14 residues. CDR1 LGHNA and CDR2 YNFKEQ come from the germline V gene. The CDR3 DNA is TGTGCCAGCAGCCAAGACAGGGCCTACAATGAGCAGTTCTTC. Its protein is CASSQDRAYNEQFF.

This clone came up once. Here the CDR3 reads CASSPPPSSGNTIYF. The CDR3 DNA reads TGTGCCAGCTCACCTCCCCCCAGCTCTGGAAACACCATATATTTT. This chain connects TRBV18 to TRBJ1-3; unclear D gene. The CDR3 runs to 15 residues. Trimming pared 3 bases from V and 0 bases from J, leaving 9 bases between. Per the germline V gene, CDR1 is KGHSH and CDR2 is LQKENI.

V gene TRBV6-5 combines with J gene TRBJ1-5; 8 bases align to TRBD1. The CDR3 totals 15 residues. Germline loops: CDR1 MNHEY, CDR2 SVGAGI. J gave up 0 bases and V 6 bases, and 4 bases lay outside the gene matches. CDR3 region: CASRGQAHSNQPQHF. CDR3 bases: TGTGCCAGCAGGGGACAGGCTCATAGCAATCAGCCCCAGCATTTT.

The chain recombines TRBV30 with TRBJ1-3; D remains ambiguous. CDR3 length: 14 residues. Germline assignment: CDR1 GTSNPN and CDR2 SVGIG (reference sequence). Trimming took 2 bases from V and 1 from J, leaving 9 bases between them. The CDR3 DNA follows: TGTGCCTGGAGTTCACTACCTTCTGGAAACACCATATATTTT. Translating gives CAWSSLPSGNTIYF.

A single count supports this clone. The chain combines TRBV12-5 with TRBJ2-3, with 7 bases identical to TRBD2. V was clipped by 5 bases and J by 6 bases; unmatched bases: 5. The CDR3 length is 13 residues. The V gene's germline CDR1 is LGHNT and CDR2 FRNRAP. CDR3 in amino acids: CASGHGRADTQYF. CDR3 coding DNA: TGTGCTAGTGGTCATGGGAGGGCGGATACGCAGTATTTT.

CDR3 sequence (DNA): TGTGCCAGCAGCCAAGACGTCGGACAGTATAATTCACCCCTCCACTTT. This codes for CASSQDVGQYNSPLHF. The J gene is TRBJ1-6, the V gene TRBV3-1 (or the pseudogene TRBV3-2), with a tentative D call TRBD1 (6 bases). CDR3 length: 16 residues. Germline CDR1 is LGHDT and CDR2 is YNNKEL (reference sequence). The V end was cut by 0 bases, the J end by 4 bases, with 10 bases between.

This sequence joins TRBV5-1 and TRBJ1-3, with 11 nucleotides matching TRBD1. V shed 5 bases and J 0 bases; nucleotides not matched to a gene: 4. Germline V gene lookup returns CDR1 SGHRS and CDR2 YFSETQ. The CDR3 has 16 amino acids. CDR3 coding DNA: TGCGCCAGCAGTTGGGACAGGGGGAGCTCTGGAAACACCATATATTTT. Its protein is CASSWDRGSSGNTIYF.

V and J are TRBV30 and TRBJ2-3, with D tentatively TRBD1 (6 bases). Germline assignment: CDR1 GTSNPN and CDR2 SVGIG (reference sequence). The CDR3 consists of 13 residues. The V and J ends lost 3 bases and 2 bases respectively, with 9 bases between them. The CDR3 DNA is TGTGCCTGGAGATCAGGGGCCACAGATACGCAGTATTTT. Encoded protein: CAWRSGATDTQYF.

The chain is built from TRBV29-1 and TRBJ2-5, with 13 bases aligning to TRBD2. CDR1 is SQVTM, CDR2 ANQGSEA, per germline. The CDR3 runs 17 residues. The trim removed 6 bases at V and 7 bases at J, leaving 17 bases unmatched. CDR3 loop: CSVEPGTSGAGLGTQYF. Written as DNA, the CDR3 is TGCAGCGTCGAACCCGGGACTAGCGGGGCCGGGTTGGGGACCCAGTACTTC.

The genes are TRBV5-4 and TRBJ1-1, with 7 bases lining up with TRBD1. With V trimmed by 2 bases and J by 6 bases, 7 bases remained unmatched. CDR1 and CDR2 from the germline V gene are SGHNT and YYREEE (reference sequence). The CDR3 extends over 14 amino acids. DNA for the CDR3: TGTGCCAGCAGCTTATACGACAGGGCCCCTGAAGCTTTCTTT. This gives the protein CASSLYDRAPEAFF.

This chain links TRBV6-6 with TRBJ2-7, with D perhaps matching TRBD1 (6 bases). The CDR3 extends over 12 amino acids. The V end was cut by 7 bases, the J end by 4 bases, with 11 bases between. Per germline, CDR1 MNHNY and CDR2 SVGAGI (reference sequence). The CDR3 DNA reads TGTGCCAGCAAAGGGACAAAGTACGAGCAGTACTTC. Amino acids: CASKGTKYEQYF.

V usage is TRBV27 and J usage is TRBJ2-1, with a weak D call TRBD2 (6 bases). V was trimmed by 5 bases and J by 12 bases, leaving 20 bases between them. Looked up from germline, CDR1 is MNHEY and CDR2 is SMNVEV (reference sequence). The CDR3 is 14 amino acids. For the CDR3, the DNA is TGTGCCAGCAGTAGGGAGGCCTTTTGGGAAGGGCAGTTCTTC. It yields the protein CASSREAFWEGQFF.

The chain has TRBV5-4 and TRBJ2-3; TRBD1 agrees at 9 bases. J lost 6 bases, V lost 0 bases, and 11 bases had no gene match. The CDR3 is 17 amino acids. CDR1 and CDR2 from the germline V gene are SGHNT and YYREEE (reference sequence). CDR3 coding DNA: TGTGCCAGCAGCTTGGTGGGTTCAACAGGGGGCTACGATACGCAGTATTTT. Its translation: CASSLVGSTGGYDTQYF.

J is TRBJ1-1 and V is TRBV5-1, with TRBD1 matching over 8 bases. The germline V gene has CDR1 SGHRS and CDR2 YFSETQ. The CDR3 sequence is 16 residues long. The V gene end was trimmed by 4 bases and the J gene end by 5 bases; junction bases not matched to a gene: 13. CDR3 sequence: CASSPGQGERGTEAFF. Here the CDR3 DNA reads TGCGCCAGCAGCCCCGGACAGGGCGAGAGGGGGACTGAAGCTTTCTTT.

The rearrangement uses TRBV27 and TRBJ1-1, with 10 bases aligning to TRBD1. The length of the CDR3 is 12 residues. After removal of 10 bases from V and 5 bases from J, the junction contained 4 bases not matched to a gene. Germline values: CDR1 MNHEY, CDR2 SMNVEV (reference sequence). CDR3 region: CATRQGATEAFF. The CDR3 coding sequence is TGTGCCACACGACAGGGGGCGACTGAAGCTTTCTTT.